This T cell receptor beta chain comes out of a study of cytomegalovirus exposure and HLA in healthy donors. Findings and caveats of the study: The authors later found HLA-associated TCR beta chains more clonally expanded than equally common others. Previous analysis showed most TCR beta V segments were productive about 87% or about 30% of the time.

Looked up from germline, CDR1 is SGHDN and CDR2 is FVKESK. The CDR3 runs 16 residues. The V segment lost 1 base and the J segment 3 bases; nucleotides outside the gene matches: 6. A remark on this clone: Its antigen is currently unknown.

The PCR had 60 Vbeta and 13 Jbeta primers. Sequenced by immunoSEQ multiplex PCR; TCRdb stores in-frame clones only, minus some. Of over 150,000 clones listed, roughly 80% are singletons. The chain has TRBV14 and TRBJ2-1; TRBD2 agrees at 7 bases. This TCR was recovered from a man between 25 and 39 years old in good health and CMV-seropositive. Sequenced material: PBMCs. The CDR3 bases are TGTGCCAGCAGCCAAGGGGGGGGAAGTCTCTACAATGAGCAGTTCTTC. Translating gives CASSQGGGSLYNEQFF.